Only one count was recorded for the clone carrying this TCR beta chain. Its target is unknown. Isolated PBMCs totaled at least 6.5 million in each sample. Primers used in a second PCR of about 7 to 12 cycles were a sample-barcoded 5' primer and a J-beta primer mix. One entry per CDR3 protein results from TCRdb running MiXCR on the 5' RACE reads. This sample has about 620,000 distinct CDR3 sequences, with around 52% found just once. This sample was taken from a study of blood T cells in healthy people across ages. The CDR3 is made up of 13 amino acids. The germline V and J ends were trimmed by 2 bases and 5 bases, with 10 bases remaining between them. Looked up from germline, CDR1 is ENHRY and CDR2 is SYGVKD. The study, taken as a whole, reports: Long-lived donors exceeded aged donors in naive CD4+ cells and diversity.

The chain joins TRBV10-3 to TRBJ2-7; no clear D gene. Sequencing input: blood. This clonotype was sampled from a woman older than 75 in good health. CDR3 region: CAISERQLDEQYF. The CDR3 DNA follows: TGTGCCATCAGTGAGAGGCAGCTCGACGAGCAGTACTTC.